The rows below give T cell receptor beta chains drawn from one sample of a study of metastatic and nonmetastatic thyroid tumors. With MiXCR, TCRdb reprocessed the PCR reads. The data contain about 30,000 clones, roughly 25% of them singletons. The sample consisted of blood. The origin of the receptors is a female donor with papillary thyroid cancer or a benign thyroid nodule (not recorded which). Some clones in this sample may be carry-over from other donors' samples. Both conserved end residues are part of each CDR3. D genes are given only for firm matches. Expanded clones are given a class, and other clones once, few, many or no size at all.

J gene | clone size | V gene | D gene | CDR3 DNA | CDR3 protein
TRBJ2-1 | - | TRBV11-2 | TRBD2 | TGTGCCAGCAGCTTTGGACTAGCGGGAGGTGGGACTGAGCAGTTCTTC | CASSFGLAGGGTEQFF
TRBJ2-3 | - | TRBV20-1 | TRBD2 | TGCAGTGCCGGAACTAGCGGGGGCGGGACGCAGTATTTT | CSAGTSGGGTQYF
TRBJ2-7 | many | TRBV30 | TRBD2 | TGTGCCTGGAGTCTCTCGGGACTAGCCGACGAGCAGTACTTC | CAWSLSGLADEQYF
TRBJ2-7 | medium-sized | TRBV6-1 | - | TGTGCCAGCAGTGAATCTGGCGGGGACAGCTCCTACGAGCAGTACTTC | CASSESGGDSSYEQYF
TRBJ2-2 | many | TRBV20-1 | TRBD2 | TGCAGTGCCGCTCGCGGGAGGGACACCGGGGAGCTGTTTTTT | CSAARGRDTGELFF
TRBJ2-4 | many | TRBV20-1 | TRBD1 | TGCAGTGCTCCACAGGGGCGCTATCTTCAGTACTTC | CSAPQGRYLQYF
TRBJ2-7 | - | TRBV5-1 | TRBD1 | TGCGCCAGCAGCTTGGTTGCAGGGGGTGACGAGCAGTACTTC | CASSLVAGGDEQYF
TRBJ2-2 | few | TRBV5-1 | - | TGCGCCAGCAGCTTGGGAGACAGTGTAACCGGGGAGCTGTTTTTT | CASSLGDSVTGELFF
TRBJ2-7 | few | TRBV7-7 | TRBD2 | TGTGCCAGCAGCTCGCGGGGGGTAGGTAAACACGAGCAGTACTTC | CASSSRGVGKHEQYF
TRBJ2-6 | many | TRBV28 | - | TGTGCCAGCAGTTTATTGCAGGACTCTGGGGCCAACGTCCTGACTTTC | CASSLLQDSGANVLTF
TRBJ2-1 | few | TRBV6-8 | - | TGTGCCAGCAGTCCAAGTGGCAATGAGCAGTTCTTC | CASSPSGNEQFF
TRBJ2-1 | - | TRBV20-1 | - | TGCAGTGCTGACCTTCGGTCTAGTGGGAATGAGCTGTTCTTC | CSADLRSSGNELFF
TRBJ2-2 | many | TRBV5-1 | TRBD2 | TGCGCCAGCAGCTTTCAACCGGGACTAACCACCGGGGAGCTGTTTTTT | CASSFQPGLTTGELFF
TRBJ2-1 | many | TRBV20-1 | TRBD2 | TGCAGTGCTACCGCCGGGACTAGCGGTTCTGAGCAGTTCTTC | CSATAGTSGSEQFF
TRBJ2-7 | few | TRBV5-1 | - | TGCGCCAGCAGCTTGGACTTGCGGGGCGAGCAGTACTTC | CASSLDLRGEQYF
TRBJ2-3 | many | TRBV5-4 | - | TGTGCCAGCAGCGGGGGTCTCGGGGGCACAGATACGCAGTATTTT | CASSGGLGGTDTQYF
TRBJ1-6 | many | TRBV30 | - | TGTGCCTGGGGCCTTCGGGAGAATTCACCCCTCCACTTT | CAWGLRENSPLHF
TRBJ1-5 | many | TRBV7-8 | - | TGTGCCAGCAGCTTAGCGCAGGACGGGGACCCCCTCAATCAGCCCCAGCATTTT | CASSLAQDGDPLNQPQHF
TRBJ2-7 | - | TRBV20-1 | TRBD2 | TGCAGTGCTAGAGCAAGACTAGCGGGGGGTAGCTCCTACGAGCAGTACTTC | CSARARLAGGSSYEQYF
TRBJ1-5 | - | TRBV20-1 | - | TGCAGTGCCCGGGGCGAGGGAGTCAATCAGCCCCAGCATTTT | CSARGEGVNQPQHF
TRBJ1-2 | few | TRBV6-1 | TRBD1 | TGTGCGAGCAGTGAGCGACAGGGTTATGGCCACACCTTC | CASSERQGYGHTF
TRBJ1-5 | many | TRBV5-5 | - | TGTGCCAGCAGATCGGACAGCCATTATGACAATCAGCCCCAGCATTTT | CASRSDSHYDNQPQHF
TRBJ2-7 | many | TRBV19 | TRBD1 | TGTGCCAGTAGTACGGACAGGTCCGGTGTGGAGCAGTACTTC | CASSTDRSGVEQYF
TRBJ2-7 | many | TRBV7-2 | TRBD2 | TGTGCCAGCAGCCCTGGACTAGCGGTCTACGAGCAGTACTTC | CASSPGLAVYEQYF
TRBJ2-5 | many | TRBV20-1 | - | TGCAGTGCTAGGATAAGGGGGAGATCCGAGACCCGGTACTTC | CSARIRGRSETRYF
TRBJ2-6 | many | TRBV12-3/TRBV12-4 | - | TGTGCCAGCAGTTTCGGGCAGTCTGGGGCCAACGTCCTGACTTTC | CASSFGQSGANVLTF
TRBJ2-3 | - | TRBV6-5 | - | TGTGCCAGCAGTTTCGGAATGGGGGACCAGAGCTTATCAGATACGCAGTATTTT | CASSFGMGDQSLSDTQYF
TRBJ2-7 | - | TRBV5-1 | TRBD1 | TGCGCCAGCAGCTTGGCACAGGGGGCCTTCGGCGAGCAGTACTTC | CASSLAQGAFGEQYF
TRBJ2-1 | - | TRBV4-2 | TRBD2 | TGTGCCAGCAGCCCCGCCAGCGGGAGAGGTCCAGGCTCCTACAATGAGCAGTTCTTC | CASSPASGRGPGSYNEQFF
TRBJ2-7 | many | TRBV7-9 | - | TGTGCCTCGGGGCGTTTCGAGCAGTACTTC | CASGRFEQYF
TRBJ2-1 | many | TRBV7-3 | TRBD2 | TGTGCCAGCAGCTTAAGCGGGACTAGCGAACCCAATGAGCAGTTCTTC | CASSLSGTSEPNEQFF
TRBJ2-7 | medium-sized | TRBV6-1 | TRBD1 | TGTGCCAGCAGTGGGCGACAGGGGAAACCCTACGAGCAGTACTTC | CASSGRQGKPYEQYF
TRBJ2-7 | many | TRBV18 | TRBD1 | TGTGCCAGCCAATCTCAGGGGGCGGTCGAGCAGTACTTC | CASQSQGAVEQYF
TRBJ2-1 | - | TRBV20-1 | - | TGCAGTCTGGACAGTAACTCCTACAATGAGCAGTTCTTC | CSLDSNSYNEQFF
TRBJ1-1 | medium-sized | TRBV28 | - | TGTGCCAGCAGTTCCCCGGGACCGGGCCCCTCAACGAACACTGAAGCTTTCTTT | CASSSPGPGPSTNTEAFF
TRBJ2-1 | many | TRBV6-1 | - | TGTGCCAGCATTCCCACGGGACCTTACAATGAGCAGTTCTTC | CASIPTGPYNEQFF
TRBJ1-2 | many | TRBV4-2 | - | TGTGCCAGCAGCCAGGATCTTAGGACGGAGACTAACTATGGCTACACCTTC | CASSQDLRTETNYGYTF
TRBJ2-3 | many | TRBV2 | - | TGTGCCAGCACGGGGCGGCGGGATAGCACAGATACGCAGTATTTT | CASTGRRDSTDTQYF
TRBJ2-1 | few | TRBV2 | - | TGTGCCAGCACCAAAACGTTGTGTGAGCAGTTCTTC | CASTKTLCEQFF
TRBJ1-1 | - | TRBV20-1 | TRBD1 | TGCAGTGCGACGACAGGGTACACTGAAGCTTTCTTT | CSATTGYTEAFF